This passage covers 22 T cell receptor beta chains from one sample sequenced in a study of cytomegalovirus exposure and HLA in healthy donors. PCR used 60 Vbeta primers and 13 Jbeta primers. Only in-frame clones appear in the TCRdb table, and some are missing; sequencing was by immunoSEQ multiplex PCR. Of about 69,000 clones in the sample, about 70% were seen once. The sequenced sample was PBMCs. The receptors stem from a woman aged 30 to 39 in good health and CMV-seronegative.

The chain recombines TRBV30 with TRBJ2-3, with D possibly being TRBD2 (6 bases). The CDR3 consists of 12 residues. The V and J ends lost 5 bases and 10 bases respectively, with 16 bases between them. Looked up from germline, CDR1 is GTSNPN and CDR2 is SVGIG (reference sequence). The CDR3 DNA follows: TGTGCCTGGGACAATCCGGGACTCGCGCAGTATTTT. Its protein product is CAWDNPGLAQYF.

The rearrangement links TRBV2 to TRBJ2-7; TRBD2 aligns across 7 bases. The V segment lost 6 bases and the J segment 2 bases; nucleotides outside the gene matches: 7. Germline V gives CDR1 SNHLY, CDR2 FYNNEI. The CDR3 covers 14 residues. Here the CDR3 reads CASRGGDQTYEQYF. DNA of the CDR3: TGTGCCAGCAGGGGGGGGGACCAGACCTACGAGCAGTACTTC.

The chain combines TRBV4-3 with TRBJ2-7, with D possibly matching TRBD2 (6 bases). CDR1 is LGHNA, CDR2 YSLEER, per germline. The length of the CDR3 is 14 residues. The germline V and J ends were trimmed by 1 base and 3 bases, with 10 bases remaining between them. The CDR3 region is CASSQVGLNYEQYF. CDR3 nucleotide sequence: TGCGCCAGCAGCCAAGTCGGACTAAACTACGAGCAGTACTTC.

This chain joins TRBV6-5 and TRBJ1-6; 7 bases are shared with TRBD1. This CDR3 region has 14 residues. The V segment lost 0 bases and the J segment 11 bases; nucleotides outside the gene matches: 4. Looked up from germline, CDR1 is MNHEY and CDR2 is SVGAGI. CDR3 sequence: CASSYSMGQPPLHF. DNA for the CDR3: TGTGCCAGCAGTTACTCTATGGGACAGCCACCCCTCCACTTT.

The rearrangement links TRBV30 to TRBJ2-3; 7 bases line up with TRBD1. The CDR3 has 14 amino acids. The V gene end was trimmed by 0 bases and the J gene end by 2 bases; junction bases not matched to a gene: 2. The V gene's germline CDR1 is GTSNPN and CDR2 SVGIG (reference sequence). CDR3 DNA sequence: TGTGCCTGGAGTGTAAGGGGGCCCACAGATACGCAGTATTTT. This translates into CAWSVRGPTDTQYF.

This chain joins TRBV19 and TRBJ2-4, with TRBD1 matching over 7 bases. Germline-derived CDR1 and CDR2 are LNHDA and SQIVND (reference sequence). V shed 4 bases and J 6 bases; nucleotides not matched to a gene: 12. This CDR3 has 16 amino acids. CDR3 bases: TGTGCCAGTAGTACGGTCCCGACAGGGACCACAAACATTCAGTACTTC. As protein: CASSTVPTGTTNIQYF.

CDR3 amino acids: CASSIRGTDSGANVLTF. The CDR3, as DNA: TGTGCCAGCAGCATACGTGGAACAGACTCTGGGGCCAACGTCCTGACTTTC. This chain connects TRBV11-2 to TRBJ2-6, with D hard to call. The CDR3 has 17 residues. Germline CDR1 and CDR2: SGHAT and FQNNGV. Between the trimmed V and J ends, which lost 5 bases and 0 bases, there was a span of 14 bases.

The rearrangement joins TRBV5-1 to TRBJ2-1; TRBD2 agrees at 8 bases. Germline V gene lookup returns CDR1 SGHRS and CDR2 YFSETQ. V lost 0 bases, J lost 4 bases, and 3 bases stayed unmatched. The CDR3 spans 15 residues. The CDR3 loop is CASSLVLAEYNEQFF. In DNA, the CDR3 is TGCGCCAGCAGCTTGGTACTAGCGGAGTACAATGAGCAGTTCTTC. The variable domain in full, with the rest retrieved from reference TRBV5-1 and TRBJ2-1, is KAGVTQTPRYLIKTRGQQVTLSCSPISGHRSVSWYQQTPGQGLQFLFEYFSETQRNKGNFPGRFSGRQFSNSRSEMNVSTLELGDSALYLCASSLVLAEYNEQFFGPGTRLTVL.

This chain connects TRBV7-9 to TRBJ2-3, with 8 bases that match TRBD1. Germline CDR1 SEHNR, CDR2 FQNEAQ (reference sequence). The junction had 6 bases not matched to a gene; V was cut back by 4 bases and J by 3 bases. The CDR3 covers 15 residues. For the CDR3, the DNA is TGTGCCAGCAGCTCGACAGGGGTCGGTACAGATACGCAGTATTTT. It yields the protein CASSSTGVGTDTQYF. Filled out from reference TRBV7-9 and TRBJ2-3, the complete variable domain reads DTGVSQNPRHKITKRGQNVTFRCDPISEHNRLYWYRQTLGQGPEFLTYFQNEAQLEKSRLLSDRFSAERPKGSFSTLEIQRTEQGDSAMYLCASSSTGVGTDTQYFGPGTRLTVL.

This clone occurred a few times. This chain uses TRBV6-5 with TRBJ1-4; maybe TRBD1 (5 bases). Looked up from germline, CDR1 is MNHEY and CDR2 is SVGAGI. Trimming took 8 bases from V and 0 from J, leaving 10 bases between them. The CDR3 has 14 residues. Written as DNA, the CDR3 is TGTGCCAGCGGCCAACAGGCAACTAATGAAAAACTGTTTTTT. Its protein is CASGQQATNEKLFF.

The chain combines TRBV11-1 with TRBJ1-3, with a weak D call TRBD1 (5 bases). V lost 3 bases and J lost 0, with 6 bases in between. The CDR3 spans 14 residues. Looked up from germline, CDR1 is SGHAT and CDR2 is FQDESV (reference sequence). The CDR3: CASSLTVSGNTIYF. CDR3 bases: TGTGCCAGCAGCTTGACAGTCTCTGGAAACACCATATATTTT.

V usage is TRBV19 and J usage is TRBJ1-5; 12 positions agree with TRBD1. The J segment lost 2 bases and the V segment lost 3 bases, leaving 8 bases of the junction unmatched. CDR1 and CDR2 from the germline V gene are LNHDA and SQIVND (reference sequence). The CDR3 has 18 residues. The CDR3 nucleotides are TGTGCCAGTAGTATGTCCCCGGGACAGGGGGCTCGCAATCAGCCCCAGCATTTT. Its protein is CASSMSPGQGARNQPQHF.

This chain links TRBV30 with TRBJ1-1; TRBD1 aligns across 9 bases. The CDR3 covers 15 residues. V gave up 3 bases and J gave up 1 base; unmatched junction bases: 6. CDR1 is GTSNPN, CDR2 SVGIG, per germline (reference sequence). The CDR3 DNA reads as TGTGCCTGGAGGGGAGGGGGACAGGGGAACACTGAAGCTTTCTTT. Translation: CAWRGGGQGNTEAFF.

DNA of the CDR3: TGTGCCAGCAGCGTCTCCGGGGTTAGCGGGGGACCTTACAATGAGCAGTTCTTC. Translation: CASSVSGVSGGPYNEQFF. The V call is TRBV9, the J call TRBJ2-1; 9 nucleotides agree with TRBD2. There are 18 residues in the CDR3. Germline V CDR1 and CDR2: SGDLS, YYNGEE. Germline trimming cut 2 bases from V and 4 bases from J; bases unmatched to any gene: 13. Drawing the rest from reference TRBV9 and TRBJ2-1, the complete variable domain is DSGVTQTPKHLITATGQRVTLRCSPRSGDLSVYWYQQSLDQGLQFLIQYYNGEERAKGNILERFSAQQFPDLHSELNLSSLELGDSALYFCASSVSGVSGGPYNEQFFGPGTRLTVL.

This rearrangement joins TRBV2 to TRBJ2-1; D possibly corresponds to TRBD2 (6 bases). V was cut by 8 bases and J by 8 bases, with 13 bases left in between. CDR1 SNHLY and CDR2 FYNNEI come from the germline V gene. This CDR3 comprises 12 residues. DNA of the CDR3: TGTGCCAGCCGCGGGACGAGCGATGAGCAGTTCTTC. Encoded protein: CASRGTSDEQFF.

The chain combines TRBV19 with TRBJ1-1, with 7 bases lining up with TRBD1. The V and J ends lost 9 bases and 3 bases, in that order; junction bases with no gene match: 7. Per germline, CDR1 LNHDA and CDR2 SQIVND (reference sequence). CDR3 length: 13 amino acids. CDR3 bases: TGTGCCAGCGCTCCAGACAGGGACACTGAAGCTTTCTTT. It is translated as CASAPDRDTEAFF.

There are a few counts of this clone. The chain uses TRBV5-6 and TRBJ2-3; TRBD2 matches at 9 bases. The CDR3 extends over 15 amino acids. The germline V gene encodes CDR1 SGHDT and CDR2 YYEEEE. J lost 4 bases, V lost 0 bases, and 3 bases had no gene match. The CDR3 DNA sequence: TGTGCCAGCAGCTTGGGGAGACTAGCGGCAGATACGCAGTATTTT. The encoded protein is CASSLGRLAADTQYF.

This chain uses TRBV7-8 with TRBJ2-7; TRBD2 aligns across 8 bases. Trimming at V came to 1 base and at J to 2 bases, leaving 7 bases not matched to a gene. There are 16 residues in the CDR3. CDR1 and CDR2 (germline): SGHVS, FQNEAQ. This chain's CDR3 is CASSLETGGAPYEQYF. CDR3 DNA: TGTGCCAGCAGCTTAGAGACCGGGGGGGCCCCCTACGAGCAGTACTTC.

The rearrangement joins TRBV2 to TRBJ1-2; the match to TRBD1 covers 11 bases. The CDR3 has 15 amino acids. V shed 6 bases, J shed 6 bases, and the junction held 9 bases outside the gene matches. CDR1 SNHLY and CDR2 FYNNEI come from the germline V gene. Here the CDR3 reads CASRLGQGAMDGYTF. In nucleotides, the CDR3 is TGTGCCAGCAGACTCGGACAGGGGGCGATGGATGGCTACACCTTC.

This sequence joins TRBV4-1 and TRBJ2-5; D might be TRBD1 (6 bases). Per germline, CDR1 MGHRA and CDR2 YSYEKL. The CDR3 is 13 residues long. Trimming stripped 4 bases from V and 7 bases from J, with 13 bases between. CDR3 sequence (DNA): TGCGCCAGCAGCCGCTGGGGGCCGGGGACCCAGTACTTC. Translating gives CASSRWGPGTQYF.

This clone was detected a few times. J is TRBJ1-1 and V is TRBV30; D is undetermined. The CDR3 runs 13 residues. V gave up 5 bases and J gave up 12 bases, with 22 bases separating them. Germline V CDR1 and CDR2: GTSNPN, SVGIG (reference sequence). The CDR3 spells CAWSAAVWAAPFF. The CDR3 nucleotides read TGTGCCTGGTCCGCAGCGGTTTGGGCTGCACCTTTCTTT.

The chain employs TRBV5-1 and TRBJ2-1; 7 bases fit TRBD2. The CDR3 loop spans 16 amino acids. V shed 4 bases and J 4 bases; nucleotides not matched to a gene: 11. CDR1 and CDR2 from the germline V gene are SGHRS and YFSETQ. The CDR3 DNA reads as TGCGCCAGCAGCCCCGCAGGGTGGGGGGGGTACAATGAGCAGTTCTTC. Translating it yields CASSPAGWGGYNEQFF.